This is a list of T cell receptor beta chains from one sample in a study of T-cell reconstitution after alpha-beta-depleted transplantation in children. Each CDR3 protein gets one entry after TCRdb re-called the PCR reads with MiXCR. The sample yields 100,000 to 120,000 distinct CDR3 sequences, approximately 10% seen once. This specimen was PBMCs from the stem cell graft donor, taken from the stem cell graft. The receptors were gathered from a human donor who donated a stem cell graft to a child with acute lymphoblastic leukemia. The CDR3 runs from the conserved cysteine through the conserved F or W.

J: TRBJ2-7
length: 15
V: TRBV25-1
CDR3: CASSPRQGGSYEQYF

J: TRBJ1-6
length: 14
V: TRBV20-1
CDR3: CSAIRRPYNSPLHF

J: TRBJ1-2
length: 16
V: TRBV9
CDR3: CASTPSFGRASYGYTF

J: TRBJ1-2
length: 13
V: TRBV29-1
CDR3: CSVAKDRDYGYTF

J: TRBJ1-1
length: 14
V: TRBV12-3/TRBV12-4
CDR3: CASSLTWDSYEAFF

J: TRBJ1-1
length: 15
V: TRBV6-5
CDR3: CASSYSTSPNTEAFF

J: TRBJ1-2
length: 15
V: TRBV7-2
CDR3: CASSSGQGFNYGYTF

J: TRBJ1-6
length: 15
V: TRBV24-1
CDR3: CATSDSGTRDSPLHF

J: TRBJ2-7
length: 15
V: TRBV3-1
CDR3: CASSQDAVPAYEQYF

J: TRBJ2-6
length: 13
V: TRBV28
CDR3: CASARGGANVLTF

J: TRBJ2-3
length: 13
V: TRBV4-3
CDR3: CASSQQRTDTQYF

J: TRBJ2-5
length: 14
V: TRBV4-3
CDR3: CASSQAGWGTGQYF

J: TRBJ2-1
length: 16
V: TRBV12-3/TRBV12-4
CDR3: CASSLVSSGVNNEQFF

J: TRBJ2-7
length: 14
V: TRBV5-1
CDR3: CASSREGQGGEQYF

J: TRBJ2-7
length: 16
V: TRBV7-9
CDR3: CASSSQAGGHSYEQYF